The clone carrying this T cell receptor beta chain was recorded at least ten times. One entry per CDR3 protein results from TCRdb running MiXCR on the 5' RACE reads. The table has approximately 190,000 distinct CDR3 sequences, roughly 15% seen once. The source of the sample is a study of identical twins. Trimming took 3 bases from V and 3 from J, leaving 6 bases between them. This CDR3 has 12 residues. Germline V gene data show CDR1 as SGHDN and CDR2 as FVKESK. The same data also contributed to another study, on T cells expressing NK-cell markers.

Sequenced material: CD8+ T cells sorted from blood. The TCR was taken from a woman under 30 in good health. This chain links TRBV14 with TRBJ2-7; D not resolved. For the CDR3, the DNA is TGTGCCAGCAGCCACTCTAGCTACGAGCAGTACTTC. As protein: CASSHSSYEQYF. The complete variable domain, with remaining parts taken from reference TRBV14 and TRBJ2-7, reads EAGVTQFPSHSVIEKGQTVTLRCDPISGHDNLYWYRRVMGKEIKFLLHFVKESKQDESGMPNNRFLAERTGGTYSTLKVQPAELEDSGVYFCASSHSSYEQYFGPGTRLTVT.